The rows below give T cell receptor beta chains drawn from one sample of a study of shared clonotypes between healthy human individuals. Using immunoSEQ multiplex PCR, the repertoire was profiled, and TCRdb retains in-frame clones only, with some absent. Of about a million clones in the sample, 60% to 85% are singletons; the top ten hold approximately 1.5%. The sequenced sample was memory CD4+ T cells sorted from blood. The source of these receptors is a man between 18 and 29 years old in good health. Both conserved end residues are part of each CDR3. D genes are given only for firm matches. The size field is filled for only some rows; it gives once, few, many or a size class.

V gene	J gene	clone size	D gene	CDR3 DNA	CDR3 protein
TRBV4-1	TRBJ2-7	.	TRBD1	TGCGCCAGCAGGAATACAGGGGGCGGGTACGAGCAGTACTTC	CASRNTGGGYEQYF
TRBV28	TRBJ1-2	.	.	TGTGCCGCGACCTCCAGTTCAGGGGCTAGTGGCTACACCTTC	CAATSSSGASGYTF
TRBV2	TRBJ2-1	.	.	TGTGCCAGCAGTGATAAGCGGGCGGACAATGAGCAGTTCTTC	CASSDKRADNEQFF
TRBV27	TRBJ2-6	.	.	TGTGCCAGCAGTTCCCCCGGGGTTGTGAGCTCTGGGGCCAACGTCCTGACTTTC	CASSSPGVVSSGANVLTF
TRBV12-5	TRBJ2-7	.	TRBD2	TGTGCTAGTGGTTTGAGGGTAGCGGGAAAGCCCTCCTACGAGCAGTACTTC	CASGLRVAGKPSYEQYF
TRBV5-4	TRBJ2-7	.	.	TGTGCCAGCAGCTTGAACTACCCCGGAAGGTCCCACGAGCAGTACTTC	CASSLNYPGRSHEQYF
TRBV19	TRBJ1-5	.	.	TGTGCCAGTAGTATGAAGGGGGGCAGCAATCAGCCCCAGCATTTT	CASSMKGGSNQPQHF
TRBV10-3	TRBJ1-4	.	.	TGTGCCTCCTTGGGGGAAAATGAAAAACTGTTTTTT	CASLGENEKLFF
TRBV5-1	TRBJ2-5	.	.	TGCGCCAGCAGCCGGACACAAGAGACCCAGTACTTC	CASSRTQETQYF
TRBV7-2	TRBJ2-1	.	TRBD2	TGTGCCAGCAGCTTAATGGGGACTAGCGTTGTCTTC	CASSLMGTSVVF
TRBV7-2	TRBJ1-2	.	TRBD1	TGTGCCAGCAGCTTAGAAGGGAAGGGGGCGAATGGCTACACCTTC	CASSLEGKGANGYTF
TRBV29-1	TRBJ2-3	.	.	TGCAGCGCCCGGGACAGCACAGATACGCAGTATTTT	CSARDSTDTQYF
TRBV30	TRBJ2-1	.	.	TGTGCCCATAGTGAAAGCTTTTACAATGAGCAGTTCTTC	CAHSESFYNEQFF
TRBV27	TRBJ1-2	few	TRBD1	TGTGCCAGCAGTTTAAAGACAGGGGGCGGGTATGGCTACACCTTC	CASSLKTGGGYGYTF
TRBV7-2	TRBJ2-7	.	.	TGTGCCAGCAGCTTAGTAGCAGGGACCTACGAGCAGTACTTC	CASSLVAGTYEQYF
TRBV7-2	TRBJ2-2	few	.	TGTGCCAGCAGCTTAGGGGGGAACACCGGGGAGCTGTTTTTT	CASSLGGNTGELFF
TRBV6-1	TRBJ2-7	.	.	TGTGCCAGCAGCCCAGAGGGGGGCTACGAGCAGTACTTC	CASSPEGGYEQYF
TRBV6-1	TRBJ2-7	.	.	TGTGCCAGCAAATCGGGACAAGCCGGCGACGAGCAGTACTTC	CASKSGQAGDEQYF
TRBV5-1	TRBJ2-1	.	.	TGCGCCAGCAGCTTGGAGGGGTCCGTGGGGCAGTTCTTC	CASSLEGSVGQFF